Following are 30 T cell receptor beta chains from one sample sequenced in a study of OX40 agonist ivuxolimab in advanced cancers. Library preparation employed the immunoSEQ multiplex PCR assay. TCRdb's version of the immuneACCESS table is confined to in-frame rearrangements and falls short of the full clone set. An unresolved V gene accounts for under half of the shortfall where checked; the remainder is of unknown origin. The sample table records roughly 100,000 clones; 70% to 90% of these occur just once. 3.5% to 4.5% of the sample is held by the ten biggest clonotypes. The source was CD4+ or CD8+ T cells sorted from blood, collected in a trial of the OX40 agonist ivuxolimab. The receptors come from an adult with an advanced solid tumor such as melanoma, head and neck, liver or kidney cancer.

This chain uses TRBV5-4 with TRBJ2-5; 7 positions agree with TRBD2. The germline gives CDR1 SGHNT, CDR2 YYREEE (reference sequence). CDR3 length equals 15 residues. Trimming at V came to 4 bases and at J to 5 bases, leaving 11 bases not matched to a gene. This chain's CDR3 is CASSLTPGGGETQYF. The CDR3, as DNA: TGTGCCAGCAGCCTCACTCCGGGGGGAGGTGAGACCCAGTACTTC.

This clone appeared a single time. The chain uses TRBV7-2 and TRBJ2-7, with 9 nucleotides matching TRBD1. J was trimmed by 4 bases and V by 0 bases; bases with no gene match: 1. The V gene's germline CDR1 is SGHTA and CDR2 FQGNSA. The CDR3 loop spans 14 amino acids. This chain's CDR3 is CASSLAGTGYEQYF. The CDR3 bases are TGTGCCAGCAGCTTAGCGGGGACAGGGTACGAGCAGTACTTC.

The chain couples TRBV5-1 to TRBJ1-3, with no clear D. Trimming stripped 1 base from V and 0 bases from J, with 5 bases between. The CDR3 is 14 amino acids. Germline V CDR1 and CDR2: SGHRS, YFSETQ. The CDR3 bases are TGCGCCAGCAGCTTGAGCGACTCTGGAAACACCATATATTTT. Translation: CASSLSDSGNTIYF.

This chain connects TRBV11-3 to TRBJ2-1; 8 bases agree with TRBD1. This CDR3 spans 16 amino acids. V dropped 0 bases and J dropped 5; count of bases not matched to a gene: 6. Germline-derived CDR1 and CDR2 are SGHNT and YENEEA. The CDR3 spells CASSLDGTGFNNEQFF. The CDR3 coding sequence is TGTGCCAGCAGCTTAGACGGGACAGGATTTAACAATGAGCAGTTCTTC.

The J gene is TRBJ1-2, the V gene TRBV7-9; TRBD1 might be the D (6 bases). V lost 6 bases and J lost 4, with 9 bases in between. The CDR3 contains 12 residues. Germline assignment: CDR1 SEHNR and CDR2 FQNEAQ (reference sequence). In DNA, the CDR3 is TGTGCCAGCAGTTTACAGGGCTATGGCTACACCTTC. Its translation: CASSLQGYGYTF.

The CDR3 nucleotides are TGTGCCAGCAGCTCACCCGGGGCGGCTCTCTACGAGCAGTACTTC. Translating it yields CASSSPGAALYEQYF. The rearrangement links TRBV7-9 to TRBJ2-5; D tentatively fits TRBD1 or TRBD2 (5 bases each). The J call may be incorrect, as the DNA end agrees better with TRBJ2-7. The CDR3 is 15 amino acids. Looked up from germline, CDR1 is SEHNR and CDR2 is FQNEAQ (reference sequence).

The chain has TRBV5-4 and TRBJ2-1; 7 bases are a match to TRBD2. Germline lookup yields CDR1 SGHNT and CDR2 YYREEE (reference sequence). J lost 5 bases, V lost 7 bases, and 9 bases had no gene match. The CDR3 contains 14 residues. In nucleotides, the CDR3 is TGTGCCAGCGGCAGGGAGGGAGGCCACAATGAGCAGTTCTTC. Protein: CASGREGGHNEQFF.

The rearrangement uses TRBV5-1 and TRBJ1-6; D not resolved. Germline V gene lookup returns CDR1 SGHRS and CDR2 YFSETQ. Between the trimmed V and J ends, which lost 0 bases and 9 bases, there was a span of 16 bases. This CDR3 comprises 16 residues. CDR3 in amino acids: CASSLDSGPSGSPLHF. For the CDR3, the DNA is TGCGCCAGCAGCTTGGATTCCGGACCATCGGGTTCACCCCTCCACTTT.

The chain uses TRBV21-1 and TRBJ1-1. TRBV21-1 corresponds to a pseudogene. The CDR3 consists of 14 residues. CDR3 protein: CASNLTPPGTEAFF. CDR3 in DNA: TGTGCCAGCAACCTGACTCCCCCGGGGACTGAAGCTTTCTTT.

J is TRBJ2-7 and V is TRBV5-4, with D possibly being TRBD1 (5 bases). The CDR3 sequence is 13 residues long. Germline values: CDR1 SGHNT, CDR2 YYREEE (reference sequence). Trimming took 4 bases from V and 3 from J, leaving 11 bases between them. For the CDR3, the DNA is TGTGCCAGCAGCCTTTGGGGCGGCTACGAGCAGTACTTC. Translation gives CASSLWGGYEQYF.

This clone was counted between two and nine times. The chain recombines TRBV27 with TRBJ2-7; 13 nucleotides agree with TRBD2. The germline CDR1 and CDR2 sequences are MNHEY and SMNVEV (reference sequence). Trimming at V came to 6 bases and at J to 6 bases, leaving 5 bases not matched to a gene. The CDR3 has 14 amino acids. CDR3 coding DNA: TGTGCCAGCAGAAGGACTAGCGGGAGTGGCGAGCAGTACTTC. Amino acids: CASRRTSGSGEQYF.

The chain links TRBV29-1 to TRBJ1-1; 9 bases fit TRBD1. V was clipped by 4 bases and J by 1 base; unmatched bases: 1. The CDR3 contains 13 residues. Germline V CDR1 and CDR2: SQVTM, ANQGSEA. CDR3 loop: CSVGGQGNTEAFF. The CDR3, as DNA: TGCAGCGTTGGGGGACAGGGGAACACTGAAGCTTTCTTT.

The chain employs TRBV27 and TRBJ2-1; 8 bases fit TRBD2. This CDR3 has 13 amino acids. Trimming at V came to 1 base and at J to 15 bases, leaving 8 bases not matched to a gene. Germline values: CDR1 MNHEY, CDR2 SMNVEV (reference sequence). The CDR3: CASSLLGTRVAFF. The CDR3 nucleotides read TGTGCCAGCAGTTTATTGGGGACTAGGGTTGCGTTCTTC.

The genes are TRBV18 and TRBJ2-5; maybe TRBD2 (5 bases). The germline V gene has CDR1 KGHSH and CDR2 LQKENI. Trimming removed 6 bases at V and 0 bases at J, with 14 bases between. The CDR3 covers 15 residues. The CDR3 spells CASSERENYQETQYF. CDR3 coding DNA: TGTGCCAGCTCTGAGAGGGAGAATTACCAAGAGACCCAGTACTTC.

The chain joins TRBV5-1 to TRBJ2-7; 7 bases are shared with TRBD2. Trimming took 2 bases from V and 5 from J; bases not matched to a gene: 7. Germline values: CDR1 SGHRS, CDR2 YFSETQ. The CDR3 consists of 14 residues. CDR3 sequence: CASSFLGGIHEQYF. The CDR3 nucleotides are TGCGCCAGCAGCTTCTTGGGGGGGATCCACGAGCAGTACTTC.

This chain uses TRBV28 with TRBJ1-1; D is ambiguous. The CDR3 runs 12 residues. Germline CDR1 is MDHEN and CDR2 is SYDVKM. Trimming shortened V by 2 bases and J by 13 bases, and 14 bases separated the two germline ends. Here the CDR3 reads CASSLRVGLLFF. The CDR3, as DNA: TGTGCCAGCAGTTTACGGGTGGGGTTGCTTTTCTTT. Using reference TRBV28 and TRBJ1-1 for the parts outside the CDR3, the full variable domain is DVKVTQSSRYLVKRTGEKVFLECVQDMDHENMFWYRQDPGLGLRLIYFSYDVKMKEKGDIPEGYSVSREKKERFSLILESASTNQTSMYLCASSLRVGLLFFGQGTRLTVV.

In its sample, this clone was seen once. This chain connects TRBV5-1 to TRBJ1-4, with 9 nucleotides matching TRBD1. Germline V gene lookup returns CDR1 SGHRS and CDR2 YFSETQ. This CDR3 is built from 15 residues. V lost 6 bases to trimming and J lost 4 bases; unmatched junction nucleotides: 7. CDR3 amino acids: CASTRTGGLNEKLFF. The CDR3 DNA is TGCGCCAGCACCCGAACAGGGGGCCTTAATGAAAAACTGTTTTTT.

V is TRBV9 and J is TRBJ2-4; D possibly matches TRBD1 or TRBD2 (5 bases each). V was cut by 4 bases and J by 3 bases, with 14 bases left in between. The length of the CDR3 is 15 residues. Germline V CDR1 and CDR2: SGDLS, YYNGEE. In DNA, the CDR3 is TGTGCCAGCAGCTCCCTGGGGGTGGGCAAAAACATTCAGTACTTC. Its translation is CASSSLGVGKNIQYF.

This chain uses TRBV4-1 with TRBJ2-3; D unresolved. V gave up 5 bases and J gave up 3 bases, with 15 bases separating them. Germline CDR1 is MGHRA and CDR2 is YSYEKL. There are 15 residues in the CDR3. The CDR3 nucleotides are TGCGCCAGCAGCTTACAGACCTCAGGTACAGATACGCAGTATTTT. Translating gives CASSLQTSGTDTQYF.

This chain links TRBV30 with TRBJ1-3; 7 nucleotides line up with TRBD1. Germline V CDR1 and CDR2: GTSNPN, SVGIG (reference sequence). CDR3 size: 14 residues. Trimming removed 3 bases from V and 4 bases from J; junction bases left unmatched: 6. CDR3 nucleotide sequence: TGTGCCTGGAGCCACGGGACAGCCGGAAACACCATATATTTT. This translates into CAWSHGTAGNTIYF. The full variable domain, completed using reference TRBV30 and TRBJ1-3, is SQTIHQWPATLVQPVGSPLSLECTVEGTSNPNLYWYRQAAGRGLQLLFYSVGIGQISSEVPQNLSASRPQDRQFILSSKKLLLSDSGFYLCAWSHGTAGNTIYFGEGSWLTVV.

This CDR3 reads CASSRDLRPTDTQYF. CDR3 DNA sequence: TGCGCCAGCAGCCGGGACCTCCGACCCACAGATACGCAGTATTTT. The V and J genes are TRBV4-3 and TRBJ2-3; D may be TRBD1 or TRBD2 (5 bases each). This CDR3 region has 15 residues. In germline, CDR1 is LGHNA, CDR2 YSLEER. The V end was cut by 4 bases, the J end by 2 bases, with 13 bases between.

This clone was recorded a few times. The chain employs TRBV5-4 and TRBJ1-5; the D is unclear. CDR3 length: 14 amino acids. Trimming stripped 4 bases from V and 0 bases from J, with 8 bases between. The germline V gene has CDR1 SGHNT and CDR2 YYREEE (reference sequence). DNA of the CDR3: TGTGCCAGCAGCCGGGCCTATAGCAATCAGCCCCAGCATTTT. Residues: CASSRAYSNQPQHF.

V is TRBV4-3 and J is TRBJ1-5; TRBD1 aligns across 8 bases. The CDR3 runs to 17 residues. J was trimmed by 4 bases and V by 1 base; bases with no gene match: 9. The germline V gene has CDR1 LGHNA and CDR2 YSLEER. CDR3 region: CASSQAWGTGVNQPQHF. CDR3 DNA sequence: TGCGCCAGCAGCCAAGCCTGGGGGACAGGTGTGAATCAGCCCCAGCATTTT.

V gene TRBV4-1 combines with J gene TRBJ2-5; TRBD2 is a possible D gene (6 bases). This CDR3 is 15 amino acids long. V lost 3 bases, J lost 1 base, and 12 bases lay in between. From germline, CDR1 is MGHRA and CDR2 YSYEKL. The CDR3 here is CASSHYPGAQETQYF. The CDR3 nucleotides are TGCGCCAGCAGCCATTATCCGGGAGCCCAAGAGACCCAGTACTTC.

The chain recombines TRBV11-3 with TRBJ2-7; D uncertain. Germline lookup yields CDR1 SGHNT and CDR2 YENEEA. The CDR3 covers 12 residues. The V gene lost 3 bases and the J gene lost 4 bases, with 7 bases spanning the gap. CDR3 loop: CASSFGAYEQYF. The CDR3 nucleotides read TGTGCCAGCAGCTTCGGAGCGTACGAGCAGTACTTC.

The genes are TRBV28 and TRBJ2-7, with 13 bases that match TRBD2. With V trimmed by 7 bases and J by 11 bases, 8 bases remained unmatched. Germline V lookup: CDR1 MDHEN, CDR2 SYDVKM. The CDR3 consists of 13 residues. CDR3: CASTQLAGGPEYF. CDR3 in DNA: TGTGCCAGCACTCAACTAGCGGGAGGGCCCGAGTACTTC.

This chain joins TRBV28 and TRBJ2-3; D call uncertain. The CDR3 is 13 residues long. The V end was cut by 5 bases, the J end by 4 bases, with 10 bases between. Per the germline V gene, CDR1 is MDHEN and CDR2 is SYDVKM. Here the CDR3 reads CASSGRDPDTQYF. CDR3 DNA sequence: TGTGCCAGCAGTGGAAGGGATCCAGATACGCAGTATTTT.

This chain joins TRBV7-3 and TRBJ2-7; 8 bases agree with TRBD2. J lost 4 bases, V lost 5 bases, and 13 bases had no gene match. CDR1 and CDR2 from the germline V gene are SGHTA and FQGTGA. This CDR3 region has 16 residues. Here the CDR3 DNA reads TGTGCCAGCAGCCGGGGGCCAGCGGGAGTTTCGTACGAGCAGTACTTC. Residues: CASSRGPAGVSYEQYF.

The V and J genes are TRBV28 and TRBJ2-2, with 13 nucleotides matching TRBD2. The CDR3 sequence is 17 residues long. CDR1 and CDR2 from the germline V gene are MDHEN and SYDVKM. With 6 bases clipped from V and 1 base from J, the junction kept 5 bases outside the gene matches. Written as DNA, the CDR3 is TGTGCCAGCAGCCAGGGACTAGCGGGGAAGAACACCGGGGAGCTGTTTTTT. Translated, it gives CASSQGLAGKNTGELFF.

V gene TRBV28 combines with J gene TRBJ2-3; no reliable D call. V was trimmed by 7 bases and J by 0 bases, leaving 14 bases between them. This CDR3 is built from 15 residues. Germline V gene lookup returns CDR1 MDHEN and CDR2 SYDVKM. The CDR3 protein is CASTLGASSTDTQYF. DNA for the CDR3: TGTGCCAGCACCCTAGGCGCTTCTAGCACAGATACGCAGTATTTT. Supplemented by reference TRBV28 and TRBJ2-3, the full variable domain reads DVKVTQSSRYLVKRTGEKVFLECVQDMDHENMFWYRQDPGLGLRLIYFSYDVKMKEKGDIPEGYSVSREKKERFSLILESASTNQTSMYLCASTLGASSTDTQYFGPGTRLTVL.